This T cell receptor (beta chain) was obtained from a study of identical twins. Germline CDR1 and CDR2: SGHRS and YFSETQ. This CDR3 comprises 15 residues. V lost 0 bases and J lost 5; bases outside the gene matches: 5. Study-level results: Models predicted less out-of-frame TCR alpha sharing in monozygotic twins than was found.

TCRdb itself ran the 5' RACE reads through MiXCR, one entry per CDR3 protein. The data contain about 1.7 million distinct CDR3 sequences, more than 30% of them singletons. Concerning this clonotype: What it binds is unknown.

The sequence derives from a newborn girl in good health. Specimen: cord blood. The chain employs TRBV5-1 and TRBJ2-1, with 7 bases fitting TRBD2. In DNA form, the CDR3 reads TGCGCCAGCAGCTTGGGCGGGGGTATCAACAATGAGCAGTTCTTC. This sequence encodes CASSLGGGINNEQFF.